A selection of T cell receptor beta chains follows, all from one sample in a study of blood T cell repertoires in COVID-19. The protocol was immunoSEQ multiplex PCR, while the TCRdb copy is restricted to in-frame clones and leaves out a portion. Of 25,000 to 30,000 clones listed, 90% were seen once; the top ten hold under 2%. Input material: peripheral blood. Every receptor here comes from a woman aged 60-75 years with active COVID-19. The CDR3 runs from the conserved cysteine through the conserved F or W. The D gene is left open where the match is weak. Size is omitted from some rows. Given values are once, few, many or a class for expanded clones.

V gene,J gene,clone size,D gene,CDR3 protein
TRBV7-9,TRBJ2-1,-,TRBD2,CASKSSGTSASSYNEQFF
TRBV2,TRBJ2-5,-,TRBD1,CASSEGQGVETQYF
TRBV3-1/TRBV3-2,TRBJ1-2,-,TRBD1,CASPNRTGDIYGYTF
TRBV9,TRBJ2-5,-,-,CASSVRLGETQYF
TRBV9,TRBJ1-1,-,-,CASSTGFYTEAFF
TRBV10-1,TRBJ2-1,-,TRBD2,CASSGGLAADSYNEQFF
TRBV7-9,TRBJ2-2,-,TRBD2,CASIVGRVPGELFF
TRBV5-1,TRBJ1-1,-,TRBD1,CASSQIVQGRLNTEAFF
TRBV10-2,TRBJ1-2,few,TRBD1,CASSPDRDLNYGYTF
TRBV4-1,TRBJ2-5,-,-,CASSQFRAGEETQYF
TRBV19,TRBJ1-4,-,TRBD1,CASRPTGGREKLFF
TRBV20-1,TRBJ2-3,-,-,CSASKQGGVVGTDTQYF
TRBV5-4,TRBJ2-1,-,TRBD2,CASSFRLAGVVVNEQFF
TRBV28,TRBJ2-7,once,-,CASSTNREQYF
TRBV5-1,TRBJ2-7,-,TRBD2,CASSFLPGTSEFYEQYF
TRBV24-1,TRBJ2-2,-,-,CATSDSGTSNTGELFF
TRBV11-2,TRBJ2-3,-,-,CASSLYQTNTQYF
TRBV28,TRBJ1-2,-,-,CASSSPGRVYGYTF
TRBV28,TRBJ1-2,-,-,CASLSNYGYTF
TRBV30,TRBJ2-3,-,TRBD2,CAWSPSTSGFTDTQYF
TRBV19,TRBJ1-1,-,TRBD1,CASSIFRGQGRGTEAFF
TRBV28,TRBJ2-7,-,-,CASTTGTSYEQYF
TRBV5-1,TRBJ2-7,few,TRBD1,CASSLDPTGGYEQYF
TRBV19,TRBJ1-2,-,-,CASSMFLDRGPGYTF
TRBV10-1,TRBJ2-5,once,TRBD2,CASSPGLAEGGETQYF
TRBV28,TRBJ2-7,-,-,CASSFYQGTLYEQYF
TRBV4-3,TRBJ2-1,-,TRBD1,CASSQDGTQGAYNEQFF
TRBV28,TRBJ2-1,-,TRBD2,CATQGSAGRRQFF
TRBV12-3/TRBV12-4,TRBJ2-1,-,-,CASSGGSLPQFF
TRBV3-1/TRBV3-2,TRBJ2-7,-,-,CASSPAGSSSYEQYF
TRBV21-1,TRBJ2-3,once,-,CASNPKLAGSTDTQYF
TRBV7-9,TRBJ2-3,-,-,CASSPDWNGDTQYF